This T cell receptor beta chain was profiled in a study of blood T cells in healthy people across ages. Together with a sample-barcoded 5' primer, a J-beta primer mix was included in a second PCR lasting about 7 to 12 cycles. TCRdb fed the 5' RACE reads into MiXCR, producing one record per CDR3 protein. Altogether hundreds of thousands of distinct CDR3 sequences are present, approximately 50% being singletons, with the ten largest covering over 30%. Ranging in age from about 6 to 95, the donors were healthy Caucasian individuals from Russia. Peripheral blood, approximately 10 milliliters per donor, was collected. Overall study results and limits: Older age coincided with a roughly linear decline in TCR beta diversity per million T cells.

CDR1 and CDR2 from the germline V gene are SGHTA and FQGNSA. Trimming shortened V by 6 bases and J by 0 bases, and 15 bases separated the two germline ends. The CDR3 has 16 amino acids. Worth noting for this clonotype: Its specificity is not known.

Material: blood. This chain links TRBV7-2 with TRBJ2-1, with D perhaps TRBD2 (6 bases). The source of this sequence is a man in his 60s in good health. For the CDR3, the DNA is TGTGCCAGCAGAAGGGGACTGACGTCCTCCTACAATGAGCAGTTCTTC. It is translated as CASRRGLTSSYNEQFF.